A single TCR beta chain is shown here with its context. TCRdb's table, derived via immunoSEQ multiplex PCR, lists solely in-frame clones and lacks some. The sample holds some 85,000 clones, approximately 96% seen once. Germline lookup yields CDR1 SGHDT and CDR2 YYEEEE. The J segment lost 4 bases and the V segment lost 4 bases, leaving 7 bases of the junction unmatched. The CDR3 contains 15 residues. The data derive from a study of cytomegalovirus exposure and HLA in healthy donors. The chain couples TRBV5-6 to TRBJ2-7; 11 bases are shared with TRBD2. This clonotype originated in a woman between 18 and 29 years old in good health and CMV-seronegative. What was sequenced was PBMCs. CDR3 sequence: CASSETSGSTYEQYF. The CDR3 DNA reads TGTGCCAGCAGCGAAACTAGCGGGAGTACGTACGAGCAGTACTTC.